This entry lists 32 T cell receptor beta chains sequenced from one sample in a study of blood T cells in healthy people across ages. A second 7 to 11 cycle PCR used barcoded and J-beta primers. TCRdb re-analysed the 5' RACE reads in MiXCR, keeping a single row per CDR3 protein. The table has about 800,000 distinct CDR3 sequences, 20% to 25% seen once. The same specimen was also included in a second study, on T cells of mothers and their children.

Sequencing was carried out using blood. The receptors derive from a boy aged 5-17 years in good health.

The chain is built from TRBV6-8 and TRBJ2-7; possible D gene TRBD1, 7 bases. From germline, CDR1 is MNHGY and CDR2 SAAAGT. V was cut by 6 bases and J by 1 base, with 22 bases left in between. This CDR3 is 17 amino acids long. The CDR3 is CASSPRREKGASYEQYF. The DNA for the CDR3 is TGTGCCAGCAGCCCACGTCGGGAGAAGGGGGCTTCCTACGAGCAGTACTTC.

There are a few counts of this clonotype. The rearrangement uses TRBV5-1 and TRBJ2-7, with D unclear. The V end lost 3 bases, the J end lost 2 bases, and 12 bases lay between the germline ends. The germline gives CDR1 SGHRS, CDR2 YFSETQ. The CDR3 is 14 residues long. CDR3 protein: CASSWSGDAYEQYF. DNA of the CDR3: TGCGCCAGCAGCTGGAGTGGAGATGCCTACGAGCAGTACTTC.

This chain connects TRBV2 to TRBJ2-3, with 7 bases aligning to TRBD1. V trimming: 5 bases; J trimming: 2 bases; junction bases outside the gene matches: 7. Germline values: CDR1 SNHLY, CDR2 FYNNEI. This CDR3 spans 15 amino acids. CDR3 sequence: CASSPQGVVTDTQYF. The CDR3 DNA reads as TGTGCCAGCAGTCCCCAGGGGGTGGTCACAGATACGCAGTATTTT.

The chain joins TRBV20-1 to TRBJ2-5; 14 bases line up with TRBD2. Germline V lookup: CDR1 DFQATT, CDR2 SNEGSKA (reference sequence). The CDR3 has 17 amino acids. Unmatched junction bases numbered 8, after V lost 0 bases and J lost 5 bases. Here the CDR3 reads CSARDPKTSGRVETQYF. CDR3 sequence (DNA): TGCAGTGCTAGAGATCCTAAGACTAGCGGGAGGGTGGAGACCCAGTACTTC.

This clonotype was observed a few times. The CDR3 loop is CASSQGGLWGFYEQYF. CDR3 bases: TGTGCCAGCAGCCAAGGCGGGCTGTGGGGATTCTACGAGCAGTACTTC. V usage is TRBV14 and J usage is TRBJ2-7; D possibly corresponds to TRBD2 (5 bases). V lost 1 base and J 3 bases, leaving 16 bases between the germline ends. The CDR3 runs 16 residues. The V gene's germline CDR1 is SGHDN and CDR2 FVKESK.

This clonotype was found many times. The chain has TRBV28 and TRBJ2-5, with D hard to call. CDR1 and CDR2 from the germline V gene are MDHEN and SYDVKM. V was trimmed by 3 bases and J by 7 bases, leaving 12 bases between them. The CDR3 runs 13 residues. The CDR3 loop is CASSLAGSATQYF. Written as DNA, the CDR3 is TGTGCCAGCAGTTTGGCTGGGTCGGCGACCCAGTACTTC.

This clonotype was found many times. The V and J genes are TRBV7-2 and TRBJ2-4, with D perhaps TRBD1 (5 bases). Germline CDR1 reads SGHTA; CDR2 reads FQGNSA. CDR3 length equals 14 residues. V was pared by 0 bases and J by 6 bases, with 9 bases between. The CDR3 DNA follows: TGTGCCAGCAGCTTAGCAGGGGATACAAACATTCAGTACTTC. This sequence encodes CASSLAGDTNIQYF. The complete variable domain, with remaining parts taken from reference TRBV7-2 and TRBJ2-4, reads GAGVSQSPSNKVTEKGKDVELRCDPISGHTALYWYRQSLGQGLEFLIYFQGNSAPDKSGLPSDRFSAERTGGSVSTLTIQRTQQEDSAVYLCASSLAGDTNIQYFGAGTRLSVL.

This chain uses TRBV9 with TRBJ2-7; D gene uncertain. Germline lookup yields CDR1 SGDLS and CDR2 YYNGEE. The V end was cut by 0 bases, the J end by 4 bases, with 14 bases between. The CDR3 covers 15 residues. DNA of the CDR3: TGTGCCAGCAGCGTAGGGCTAGGGCCCCAATACGAGCAGTACTTC. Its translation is CASSVGLGPQYEQYF.

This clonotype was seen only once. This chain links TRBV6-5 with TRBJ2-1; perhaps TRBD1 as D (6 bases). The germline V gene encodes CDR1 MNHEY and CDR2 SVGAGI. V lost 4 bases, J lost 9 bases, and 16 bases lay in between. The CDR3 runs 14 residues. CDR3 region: CASSSRDTGGEQFF. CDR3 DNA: TGTGCCAGCAGTTCCAGGGACACAGGCGGTGAGCAGTTCTTC.

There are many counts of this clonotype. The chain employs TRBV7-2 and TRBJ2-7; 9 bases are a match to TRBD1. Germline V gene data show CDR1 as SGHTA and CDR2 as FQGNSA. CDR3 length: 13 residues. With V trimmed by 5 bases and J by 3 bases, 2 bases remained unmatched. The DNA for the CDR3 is TGTGCCAGCAGCCGGGACAGGGTCTACGAGCAGTACTTC. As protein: CASSRDRVYEQYF.

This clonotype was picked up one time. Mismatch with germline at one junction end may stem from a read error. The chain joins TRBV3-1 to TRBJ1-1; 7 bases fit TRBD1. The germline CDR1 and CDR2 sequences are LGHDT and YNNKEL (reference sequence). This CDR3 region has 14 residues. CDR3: CAGSHVDRATEAFF. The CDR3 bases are TGTGCCGGCAGCCATGTCGACAGGGCCACTGAAGCTTTCTTT. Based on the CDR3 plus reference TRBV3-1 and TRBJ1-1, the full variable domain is DTAVSQTPKYLVTQMGNDKSIKCEQNLGHDTMYWYKQDSKKFLKIMFSYNNKELIINETVPNRFSPKSPDKAHLNLHINSLELGDSAVYFCAGSHVDRATEAFFGQGTRLTVV.

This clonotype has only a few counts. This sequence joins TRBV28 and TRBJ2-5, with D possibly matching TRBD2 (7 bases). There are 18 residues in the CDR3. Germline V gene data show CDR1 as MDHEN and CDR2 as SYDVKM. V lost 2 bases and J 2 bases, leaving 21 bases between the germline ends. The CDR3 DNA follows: TGTGCCAGCAGTTTAAGGGGGGGCTTTACTAGAGGTCAAGAGACCCAGTACTTC. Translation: CASSLRGGFTRGQETQYF.

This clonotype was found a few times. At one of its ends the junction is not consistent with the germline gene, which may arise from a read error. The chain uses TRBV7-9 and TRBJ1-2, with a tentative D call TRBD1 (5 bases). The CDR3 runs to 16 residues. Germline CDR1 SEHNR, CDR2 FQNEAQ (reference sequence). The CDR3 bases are TGTGTCAGCAGCTCAGGACCAGGGTACGATGACTATGGCTACACCTTC. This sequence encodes CVSSSGPGYDDYGYTF.

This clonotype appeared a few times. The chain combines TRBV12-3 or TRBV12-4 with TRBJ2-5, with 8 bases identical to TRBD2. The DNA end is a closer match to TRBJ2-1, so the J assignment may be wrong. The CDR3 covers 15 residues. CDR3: CASSLMGLEGNEQFF. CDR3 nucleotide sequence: TGTGCCAGCAGTTTAATGGGACTAGAGGGCAATGAGCAGTTCTTC.

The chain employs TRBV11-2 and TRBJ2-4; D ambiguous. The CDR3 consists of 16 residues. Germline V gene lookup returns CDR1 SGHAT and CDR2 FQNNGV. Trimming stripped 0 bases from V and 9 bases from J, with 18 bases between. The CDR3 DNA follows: TGTGCCAGCAGCTTAGACGAGGTCCTCGCCATAGGCATTCAGTACTTC. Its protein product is CASSLDEVLAIGIQYF.

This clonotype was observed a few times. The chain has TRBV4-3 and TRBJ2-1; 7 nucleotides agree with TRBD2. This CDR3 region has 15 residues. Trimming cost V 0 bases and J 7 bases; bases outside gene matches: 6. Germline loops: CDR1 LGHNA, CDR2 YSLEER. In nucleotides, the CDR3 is TGCGCCAGCAGCCAAGATGACAGCGGGGAGAATGAGCAGTTCTTC. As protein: CASSQDDSGENEQFF.

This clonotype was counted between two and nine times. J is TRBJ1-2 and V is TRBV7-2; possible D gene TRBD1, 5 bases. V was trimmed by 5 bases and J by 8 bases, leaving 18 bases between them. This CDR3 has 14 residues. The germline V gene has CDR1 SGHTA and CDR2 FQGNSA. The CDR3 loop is CASSPRLGDWGYTF. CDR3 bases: TGTGCCAGCAGCCCCCGACTAGGGGACTGGGGCTACACCTTC.

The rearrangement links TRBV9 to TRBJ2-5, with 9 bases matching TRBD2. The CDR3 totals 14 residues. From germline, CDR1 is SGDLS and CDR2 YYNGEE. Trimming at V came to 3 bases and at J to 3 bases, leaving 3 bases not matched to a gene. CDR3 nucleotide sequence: TGTGCCAGCAGCGCTAGCGGGAACAAAGAGACCCAGTACTTC. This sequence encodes CASSASGNKETQYF.

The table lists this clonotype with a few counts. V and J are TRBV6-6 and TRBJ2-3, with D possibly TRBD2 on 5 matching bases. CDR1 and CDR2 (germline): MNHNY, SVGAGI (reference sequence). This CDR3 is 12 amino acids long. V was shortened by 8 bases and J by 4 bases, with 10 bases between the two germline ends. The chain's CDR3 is CASGGSADTQYF. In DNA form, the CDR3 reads TGTGCCAGCGGCGGGTCGGCAGATACGCAGTATTTT.

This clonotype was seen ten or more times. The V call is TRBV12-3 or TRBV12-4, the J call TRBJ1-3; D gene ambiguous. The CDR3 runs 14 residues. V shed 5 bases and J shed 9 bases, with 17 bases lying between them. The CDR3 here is CASSPPAIGPTIYF. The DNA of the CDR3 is TGTGCCAGCAGTCCACCCGCAATAGGACCCACCATATATTTT.

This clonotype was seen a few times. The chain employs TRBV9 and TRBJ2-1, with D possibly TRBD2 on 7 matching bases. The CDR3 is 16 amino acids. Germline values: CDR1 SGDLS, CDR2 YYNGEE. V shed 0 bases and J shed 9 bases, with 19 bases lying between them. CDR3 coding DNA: TGTGCCAGCAGCGTAGCCCCCAACGGGGGGCCGGGTGAGCAGTTCTTC. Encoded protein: CASSVAPNGGPGEQFF.

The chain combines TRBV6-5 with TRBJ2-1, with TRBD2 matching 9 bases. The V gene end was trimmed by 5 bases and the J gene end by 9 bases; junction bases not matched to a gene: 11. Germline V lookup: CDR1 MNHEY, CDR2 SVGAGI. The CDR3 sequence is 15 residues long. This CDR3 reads CASSPYTAGGGEQFF. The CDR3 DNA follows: TGTGCCAGCAGTCCATACACGGCGGGAGGGGGTGAGCAGTTCTTC.

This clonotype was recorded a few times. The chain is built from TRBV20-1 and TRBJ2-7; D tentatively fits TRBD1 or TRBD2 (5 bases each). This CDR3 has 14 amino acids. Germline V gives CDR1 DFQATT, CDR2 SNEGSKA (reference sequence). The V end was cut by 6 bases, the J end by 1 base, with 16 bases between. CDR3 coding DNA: TGCAGTGCGGGAGACAGAGAGGGTTCCTACGAGCAGTACTTC. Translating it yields CSAGDREGSYEQYF.

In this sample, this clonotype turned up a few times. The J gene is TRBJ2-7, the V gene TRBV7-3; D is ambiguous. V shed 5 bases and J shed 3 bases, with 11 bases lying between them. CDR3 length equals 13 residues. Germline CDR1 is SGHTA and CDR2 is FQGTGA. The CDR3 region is CASSPGSGYEQYF. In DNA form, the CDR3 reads TGTGCCAGCAGCCCCGGGTCCGGCTACGAGCAGTACTTC.

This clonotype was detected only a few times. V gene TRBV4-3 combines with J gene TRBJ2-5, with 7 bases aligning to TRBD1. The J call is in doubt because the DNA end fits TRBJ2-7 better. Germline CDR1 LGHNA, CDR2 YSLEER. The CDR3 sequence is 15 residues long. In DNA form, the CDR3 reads TGCGCCAGCAGCCAAGATGCGACAGGGTGGAGCGAGCAGTACTTC. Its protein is CASSQDATGWSEQYF.

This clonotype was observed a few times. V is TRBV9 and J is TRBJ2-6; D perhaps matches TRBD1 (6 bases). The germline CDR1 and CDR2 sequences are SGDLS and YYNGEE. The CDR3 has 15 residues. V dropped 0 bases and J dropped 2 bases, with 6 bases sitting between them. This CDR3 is CASSVEGAGANVLTF. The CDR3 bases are TGTGCCAGCAGCGTAGAGGGGGCTGGGGCCAACGTCCTGACTTTC.

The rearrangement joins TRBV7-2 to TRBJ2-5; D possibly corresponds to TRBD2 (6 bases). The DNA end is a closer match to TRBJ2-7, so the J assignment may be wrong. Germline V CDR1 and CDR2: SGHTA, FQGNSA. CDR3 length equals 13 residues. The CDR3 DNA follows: TGTGCCAGCAGCTTAGGCGGGGTCTCCGAGCAGTACTTC. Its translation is CASSLGGVSEQYF.

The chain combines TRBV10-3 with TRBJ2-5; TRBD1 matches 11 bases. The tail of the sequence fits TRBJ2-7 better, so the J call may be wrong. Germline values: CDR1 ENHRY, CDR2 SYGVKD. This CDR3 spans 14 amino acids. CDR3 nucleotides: TGTGCCATCAGGGGGACAGGGGGAATTTACGAGCAGTACTTC. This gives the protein CAIRGTGGIYEQYF.

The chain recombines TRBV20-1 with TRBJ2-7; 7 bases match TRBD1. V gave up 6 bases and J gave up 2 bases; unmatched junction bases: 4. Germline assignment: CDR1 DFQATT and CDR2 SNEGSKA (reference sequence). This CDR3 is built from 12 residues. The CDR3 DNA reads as TGCAGTGCATGGGACAGTCCCTACGAGCAGTACTTC. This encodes CSAWDSPYEQYF.

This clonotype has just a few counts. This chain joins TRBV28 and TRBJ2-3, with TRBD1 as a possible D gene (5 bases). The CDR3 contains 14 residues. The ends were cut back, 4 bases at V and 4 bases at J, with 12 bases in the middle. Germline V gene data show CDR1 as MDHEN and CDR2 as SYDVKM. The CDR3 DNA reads TGTGCCAGCAGTTCCCCAGGGTTCTCAGATACGCAGTATTTT. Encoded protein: CASSSPGFSDTQYF.

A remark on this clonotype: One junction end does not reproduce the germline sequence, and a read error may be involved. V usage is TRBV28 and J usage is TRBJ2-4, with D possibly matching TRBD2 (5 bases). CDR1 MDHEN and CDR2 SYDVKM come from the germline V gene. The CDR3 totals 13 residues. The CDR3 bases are TGTGCCAGCAGCAGTCTAGCCGAAAACATTCAGTACTTC. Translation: CASSSLAENIQYF.

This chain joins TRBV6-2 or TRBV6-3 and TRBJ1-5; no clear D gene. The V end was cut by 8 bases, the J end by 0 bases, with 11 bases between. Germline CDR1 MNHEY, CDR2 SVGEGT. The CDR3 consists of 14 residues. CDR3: CASHGGLSNQPQHF. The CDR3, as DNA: TGTGCCAGCCATGGAGGGCTTAGCAATCAGCCCCAGCATTTT.